The clone carrying this TCR beta chain was observed a few times. Its matching antigen is unknown. CDR1 and CDR2 from the germline V gene are SQVTM and ANQGSEA. The V gene end was trimmed by 7 bases and the J gene end by 7 bases; junction bases not matched to a gene: 9. The CDR3 extends over 13 amino acids. The data were obtained in a study of beta chain features in type 1 diabetes. Study-level results: Shorter TCRB CDR3s, moderately but significantly so, marked every one of the four CD4+ subsets in Type 1 diabetes patients.

cDNA synthesis used the whole RNA isolate, giving expressed TCRB sequences. The table came from immunoSEQ multiplex PCR; TCRdb's copy has only in-frame clones and leaves some out. The sample includes some 180,000 clones, about 13% of them seen just once. Donors contributed one heparinised blood draw apiece, averaging about 100 mL. Sorting produced populations that all topped 95% purity. The V and J genes are TRBV29-1 and TRBJ1-2, with 10 bases identical to TRBD1. Sequences were obtained from central memory CD4+ T cells from blood. The clonotype was recovered from a woman between 18 and 29 years old in good health. The CDR3 region is CSAEGQGIGGYTF. DNA for the CDR3: TGCAGCGCCGAGGGACAGGGGATCGGTGGCTACACCTTC.